Listed below are T cell receptor beta chains from one sample, sequenced in a study of blood T cells in healthy people across ages. In TCRdb, the 5' RACE reads were re-called with MiXCR into one record per CDR3 protein. The table shows some 1,800,000 distinct CDR3 sequences, with around 42% occurring only once. Material: blood. These receptors came from a human donor in good health. CDR3s include the opening cysteine and the closing phenylalanine or tryptophan. The D gene is left open where the match is weak. Rows give clone size only sometimes, using once, few, many, or a class for an expanded clone.

clone_size: few; j_call: TRBJ1-2; d_call: NA; v_call: TRBV29-1; cdr3_nt: TGCAGCGTTGAAGGGTCGACAGACGACTATGGCTACACCTTC; cdr3_aa: CSVEGSTDDYGYTF
clone_size: NA; j_call: TRBJ2-5; d_call: NA; v_call: TRBV29-1; cdr3_nt: TGCAGCGCCCTCTGGGGGTCCCAAGAGACCCAGTACTTC; cdr3_aa: CSALWGSQETQYF
clone_size: NA; j_call: TRBJ2-4; d_call: NA; v_call: TRBV20-1; cdr3_nt: TGCAGTGCTACCCGCGGACAGTCCTACGGGCAGTACTTC; cdr3_aa: CSATRGQSYGQYF
clone_size: NA; j_call: TRBJ2-1; d_call: TRBD1; v_call: TRBV3-1; cdr3_nt: TGTGCCAGCAGCCATAGGACAGGATCAGGTGTCTACAATGAGCAGTTCTTC; cdr3_aa: CASSHRTGSGVYNEQFF
clone_size: NA; j_call: TRBJ1-2; d_call: NA; v_call: TRBV25-1; cdr3_nt: TGTGCCAGCAGTGAAGAGGGGGGCGAACATGGCTACACCTTC; cdr3_aa: CASSEEGGEHGYTF
clone_size: NA; j_call: TRBJ2-4; d_call: NA; v_call: TRBV5-5; cdr3_nt: TGTGCCAGCAGCAAAATACAGGGTGCCAAAAACATTCAGTACTTC; cdr3_aa: CASSKIQGAKNIQYF
clone_size: NA; j_call: TRBJ2-5; d_call: TRBD1; v_call: TRBV12-5; cdr3_nt: TGTGCTAGTGGTCCGGGACAGGGTCATCTGGGCCAAGAGACCCAGTACTTC; cdr3_aa: CASGPGQGHLGQETQYF
clone_size: NA; j_call: TRBJ2-3; d_call: NA; v_call: TRBV27; cdr3_nt: TGTGCCAGCAGGCCCCGGGGGCCAGATACGCAGTATTTT; cdr3_aa: CASRPRGPDTQYF
clone_size: many; j_call: TRBJ2-7; d_call: NA; v_call: TRBV4-3; cdr3_nt: TGCGCCAGCAGCCAAGATCTTAATTACGAGCAGTACTTC; cdr3_aa: CASSQDLNYEQYF
clone_size: once; j_call: TRBJ2-5; d_call: TRBD2; v_call: TRBV4-1; cdr3_nt: TGCGCCAGCAGCCAAGGGCTAGCGGGGGGGCCGGAGACCCAGTACTTC; cdr3_aa: CASSQGLAGGPETQYF
clone_size: few; j_call: TRBJ2-7; d_call: TRBD1; v_call: TRBV6-2/TRBV6-3; cdr3_nt: TGTGCCAGCAGTCCCAGGGGGCCCATCGAGCAGTACTTC; cdr3_aa: CASSPRGPIEQYF
clone_size: few; j_call: TRBJ2-5; d_call: TRBD2; v_call: TRBV20-1; cdr3_nt: TGCAGTGCTAGTGACCGACTAGCGGGGACCCAAGAGACCCAGTACTTC; cdr3_aa: CSASDRLAGTQETQYF
clone_size: NA; j_call: TRBJ1-2; d_call: NA; v_call: TRBV4-3; cdr3_nt: TGCGCCAGCAGCCCCCTGGAGGGGGGAGATGGCTACACCTTC; cdr3_aa: CASSPLEGGDGYTF
clone_size: few; j_call: TRBJ2-3; d_call: NA; v_call: TRBV7-2; cdr3_nt: TGTGCCAGCAGCTTAGAGATGCCGGGCAGCACTAGCACAGATACGCAGTATTTT; cdr3_aa: CASSLEMPGSTSTDTQYF
clone_size: NA; j_call: TRBJ1-4; d_call: NA; v_call: TRBV12-3/TRBV12-4; cdr3_nt: TGTGCCAGCAGTCGTTCAGGGTTTAAGGAGGGTGAAAAACTGTTTTTT; cdr3_aa: CASSRSGFKEGEKLFF
clone_size: NA; j_call: TRBJ2-5; d_call: TRBD1; v_call: TRBV2; cdr3_nt: TGTGCCAGCAGTGAGGACAGGGCTGCCCTGCAGTACTTC; cdr3_aa: CASSEDRAALQYF
clone_size: few; j_call: TRBJ1-2; d_call: TRBD1; v_call: TRBV5-1; cdr3_nt: TGCGCCAGCAGCCTGGACAGGGACGGCTATGGCTACACCTTC; cdr3_aa: CASSLDRDGYGYTF
clone_size: few; j_call: TRBJ2-3; d_call: TRBD2; v_call: TRBV20-1; cdr3_nt: TGCAGTGAATTAGCGGGAGATACGCAGTATTTT; cdr3_aa: CSELAGDTQYF
clone_size: few; j_call: TRBJ2-1; d_call: NA; v_call: TRBV24-1; cdr3_nt: TGTGCCACCAGTGACGCTCCGGGGAGCTCCTACAATGAGCAGTTCTTC; cdr3_aa: CATSDAPGSSYNEQFF
clone_size: NA; j_call: TRBJ2-1; d_call: TRBD1; v_call: TRBV2; cdr3_nt: TGTGCCAGCATCCGAGACAGGGCAATTAACAATGAGCAGTTCTTC; cdr3_aa: CASIRDRAINNEQFF
clone_size: NA; j_call: TRBJ2-5; d_call: NA; v_call: TRBV29-1; cdr3_nt: TGCAGCGTTGAAGTGGCAGGGAAGCGGGAGACCCAGTACTTC; cdr3_aa: CSVEVAGKRETQYF
clone_size: NA; j_call: TRBJ2-3; d_call: NA; v_call: TRBV28; cdr3_nt: TGTGTCAGCCGCGGGGAAATGTGGAGAGATACGCAGTATTTT; cdr3_aa: CVSRGEMWRDTQYF
clone_size: many; j_call: TRBJ2-7; d_call: TRBD1; v_call: TRBV2; cdr3_nt: TGTGCCAGCACCGGACAGGGGGCTAGGAACGAGCAGTACTTC; cdr3_aa: CASTGQGARNEQYF
clone_size: NA; j_call: TRBJ2-7; d_call: TRBD1; v_call: TRBV6-1; cdr3_nt: TGTGCCAGCAGTATCCGGGACAGGGTCAACGAGCAGTACTTC; cdr3_aa: CASSIRDRVNEQYF
clone_size: NA; j_call: TRBJ2-3; d_call: NA; v_call: TRBV6-5; cdr3_nt: TGTGCCAGCAGTTACGAAGGCAGGAGGACAGATACGCAGTATTTT; cdr3_aa: CASSYEGRRTDTQYF
clone_size: few; j_call: TRBJ2-3; d_call: NA; v_call: TRBV27; cdr3_nt: TGTGCCAGCACCATGGGGGGAGATACGCAGTATTTT; cdr3_aa: CASTMGGDTQYF
clone_size: NA; j_call: TRBJ2-7; d_call: TRBD1; v_call: TRBV20-1; cdr3_nt: TGCAGTGCTAGATTATTCGAGGGGGCGGGCTACGAGCAGTACTTC; cdr3_aa: CSARLFEGAGYEQYF
clone_size: few; j_call: TRBJ2-7; d_call: NA; v_call: TRBV12-3/TRBV12-4; cdr3_nt: TGTGCCAGCAGTTTAGCCCCTAGCACTAGCTACGAGCAGTACTTC; cdr3_aa: CASSLAPSTSYEQYF
clone_size: many; j_call: TRBJ2-1; d_call: NA; v_call: TRBV2; cdr3_nt: TGTGCCAGCAGGGCCGGGACGGGCTACAATGAGCAGTTCTTC; cdr3_aa: CASRAGTGYNEQFF
clone_size: few; j_call: TRBJ2-7; d_call: NA; v_call: TRBV27; cdr3_nt: TGTGCCAGCAGTCCCCGGAAGGGTACCTACGAGCAGTACTTC; cdr3_aa: CASSPRKGTYEQYF
clone_size: few; j_call: TRBJ2-3; d_call: NA; v_call: TRBV4-3; cdr3_nt: TGCGCCAGCAGCCATGACGTCGGGCCCGCTGCAGATACGCAGTATTTT; cdr3_aa: CASSHDVGPAADTQYF
clone_size: once; j_call: TRBJ1-2; d_call: NA; v_call: TRBV19; cdr3_nt: TGTGCCAGTAACACCTGGACAGACCATAACTGTGGCTACACCTTC; cdr3_aa: CASNTWTDHNCGYTF
clone_size: once; j_call: TRBJ1-1; d_call: NA; v_call: TRBV7-2; cdr3_nt: TGTGCCAGCAGCTTAGCTAGGAGTCGGCAGCCGGAAGCTTTCTTT; cdr3_aa: CASSLARSRQPEAFF
clone_size: NA; j_call: TRBJ2-7; d_call: NA; v_call: TRBV7-8; cdr3_nt: TGTGCCAGCAGCCGATACACACGACAGGACTACTACGAGCAGTACTTC; cdr3_aa: CASSRYTRQDYYEQYF
clone_size: few; j_call: TRBJ2-7; d_call: NA; v_call: TRBV20-1; cdr3_nt: TGCAGTGCCCCACAGGGAGTTTACGAGCAGTACTTC; cdr3_aa: CSAPQGVYEQYF
clone_size: few; j_call: TRBJ2-7; d_call: TRBD2; v_call: TRBV7-9; cdr3_nt: TGTGCCAGCAGCCTAGCGGAACACTACGAGCAGTACTTC; cdr3_aa: CASSLAEHYEQYF
clone_size: few; j_call: TRBJ2-7; d_call: NA; v_call: TRBV6-4; cdr3_nt: TGTGCCAGCAAGAAGGGGGGATACGAGCAGTACTTC; cdr3_aa: CASKKGGYEQYF
clone_size: NA; j_call: TRBJ2-7; d_call: TRBD1; v_call: TRBV9; cdr3_nt: TGTGCCAGCAGCGCAGCTTTGGGACAGTCCTACGAGCAGTACTTC; cdr3_aa: CASSAALGQSYEQYF
clone_size: NA; j_call: TRBJ1-2; d_call: TRBD1; v_call: TRBV10-3; cdr3_nt: TGTGCCATCAGTGAGTCGGGACAGGGGAAAAACTATGGCTACACCTTC; cdr3_aa: CAISESGQGKNYGYTF
clone_size: NA; j_call: TRBJ1-2; d_call: NA; v_call: TRBV25-1; cdr3_nt: TGTGCCAGCAGTCCGTCGCGTGGGTTAATAGACTACACCTTC; cdr3_aa: CASSPSRGLIDYTF
clone_size: NA; j_call: TRBJ2-7; d_call: NA; v_call: TRBV2; cdr3_nt: TGTGCCAGCAGACCCACGAGGACTTCCTCCTACGAGCAGTACTTC; cdr3_aa: CASRPTRTSSYEQYF
clone_size: NA; j_call: TRBJ2-7; d_call: TRBD2; v_call: TRBV28; cdr3_nt: TGTGCCAGCAGTTGGGCGGGGGACTACGAGCAGTACTTC; cdr3_aa: CASSWAGDYEQYF
clone_size: NA; j_call: TRBJ1-2; d_call: NA; v_call: TRBV7-2; cdr3_nt: TGTGCCAGCAGCTTAGTGTCCGGGGTGCAGGACTATGGCTACACCTTC; cdr3_aa: CASSLVSGVQDYGYTF
clone_size: NA; j_call: TRBJ2-3; d_call: TRBD2; v_call: TRBV6-2/TRBV6-3; cdr3_nt: TGTGCCAGCAGCCATATGTCTAGCGGGGGGGCCCCAGATACGCAGTATTTT; cdr3_aa: CASSHMSSGGAPDTQYF
clone_size: NA; j_call: TRBJ2-1; d_call: NA; v_call: TRBV11-2; cdr3_nt: TGTGCCAGCAGCCCTAGGGCAGGTAGAGGGAATGAGCAGTTCTTC; cdr3_aa: CASSPRAGRGNEQFF
clone_size: NA; j_call: TRBJ1-1; d_call: NA; v_call: TRBV5-5; cdr3_nt: TGTGCCAGCAGCTCAGACAGGACCACTGAAGCTGTCTTT; cdr3_aa: CASSSDRTTEAVF
clone_size: NA; j_call: TRBJ1-1; d_call: NA; v_call: TRBV20-1; cdr3_nt: TGCAGTGCTAGTTATCCAGGGAGCATTGAAGCTTTCTTT; cdr3_aa: CSASYPGSIEAFF
clone_size: NA; j_call: TRBJ1-4; d_call: NA; v_call: TRBV14; cdr3_nt: TGTGCCAGCAGCCAAGCTCCCGGGTTTGCAACTAATGAAAAACTGTTTTTT; cdr3_aa: CASSQAPGFATNEKLFF
clone_size: NA; j_call: TRBJ1-2; d_call: TRBD1; v_call: TRBV7-2; cdr3_nt: TGTGCCAGCAGCTTAGCCGACAGGGTCTTAGGTGGCTACACCTTC; cdr3_aa: CASSLADRVLGGYTF
clone_size: NA; j_call: TRBJ2-5; d_call: NA; v_call: TRBV24-1; cdr3_nt: TGTGCCACCAGTGATCTCCGATCAGGGGTGACGGAGACCCAGTACTTC; cdr3_aa: CATSDLRSGVTETQYF
clone_size: NA; j_call: TRBJ1-5; d_call: TRBD1; v_call: TRBV2; cdr3_nt: TGTGCCAGCAGTAGACTCGGACAGGGCCTCAATCAGCCCCAGCATTTT; cdr3_aa: CASSRLGQGLNQPQHF
clone_size: few; j_call: TRBJ2-5; d_call: TRBD1; v_call: TRBV7-2; cdr3_nt: TGTGCCAGCAGCCCCTCAGGGACAGATCAAGAGACCCAGTACTTC; cdr3_aa: CASSPSGTDQETQYF
clone_size: NA; j_call: TRBJ1-1; d_call: NA; v_call: TRBV5-1; cdr3_nt: TGCGCCAGCAGCCAAGTCGGGACTTCCCCTAACACTGAAGCTTTCTTT; cdr3_aa: CASSQVGTSPNTEAFF
clone_size: few; j_call: TRBJ2-1; d_call: NA; v_call: TRBV20-1; cdr3_nt: TGCAGCGTAGTCGGTTCGACTTACAATGAGCAGTTCTTC; cdr3_aa: CSVVGSTYNEQFF
clone_size: NA; j_call: TRBJ1-4; d_call: NA; v_call: TRBV4-2; cdr3_nt: TGTGCCAGCAGCCAAGGCCAGTACGGTGAAAAACTGTTTTTT; cdr3_aa: CASSQGQYGEKLFF
clone_size: few; j_call: TRBJ2-1; d_call: TRBD1; v_call: TRBV18; cdr3_nt: TGTGCCAGCTTTTTTAACAGGGGAAGCAATGAGCAGTTCTTC; cdr3_aa: CASFFNRGSNEQFF
clone_size: many; j_call: TRBJ1-2; d_call: TRBD1; v_call: TRBV12-3/TRBV12-4; cdr3_nt: TGTGCCAGCAGTCCGAGGACAGGGAATGGCTACACCTTC; cdr3_aa: CASSPRTGNGYTF
clone_size: few; j_call: TRBJ2-7; d_call: NA; v_call: TRBV20-1; cdr3_nt: TGCAGTGCCCCGTGGGGCTACGAGCAGTACTTC; cdr3_aa: CSAPWGYEQYF
clone_size: few; j_call: TRBJ1-2; d_call: TRBD1; v_call: TRBV12-3/TRBV12-4; cdr3_nt: TGTGCCAGCAGCTCCGGGACAGGGTTACAGGGCTACACCTTC; cdr3_aa: CASSSGTGLQGYTF
clone_size: few; j_call: TRBJ2-7; d_call: NA; v_call: TRBV10-3; cdr3_nt: TGTGCCATCAATTCGCAGGGATCCTGGTACGAGCAGTACTTC; cdr3_aa: CAINSQGSWYEQYF